This TCR beta chain emerged from a study of T cells in Graves' hyperthyroidism and ophthalmopathy. This CDR3 spans 15 amino acids. The V and J ends lost 6 bases and 9 bases, in that order; junction bases with no gene match: 14. Germline-derived CDR1 and CDR2 are LNHDA and SQIVND (reference sequence). This clonotype was counted many times. Together with thyroid ultrasound, orbital computed tomography, serum thyroxine and TRAb, clinical symptoms were used for diagnoses. This sample holds PBMCs from roughly 10 ml fresh peripheral blood. TCR beta CDR3 regions were amplified from RNA transcripts. During a first-round RT-PCR of the TCR CDR3, the HTBI primer set was used. TCRdb used MiXCR to reprocess the multiplex PCR reads, holding one entry per CDR3 protein. The repertoire consists of about 840,000 distinct CDR3 sequences, with roughly 37% occurring once and the leading ten covering 8.9%.

The chain is built from TRBV19 and TRBJ1-5, with 7 bases fitting TRBD1. What was sequenced was blood. The TCR originated in a man aged 18 to 29 with Graves' hyperthyroidism. This CDR3 is CASSIDRVYGRPQHF. CDR3 DNA: TGTGCCAGTAGCATCGACAGGGTGTACGGTAGGCCCCAGCATTTT.